This is a list of T cell receptor beta chains from one sample in a study of blood T cells in healthy people across ages. A single record per CDR3 protein comes from TCRdb applying MiXCR to the 5' RACE reads. The data show around 940,000 distinct CDR3 sequences, roughly 50% seen once. Sequences were obtained from blood. All receptors come from a woman aged 55-69 years in good health. Both conserved end residues are trimmed from each CDR3. Size is stated for part of the rows, as once, few or many counts, or as a class when the clone is expanded.

J,V,size,CDR3
TRBJ1-5,TRBV10-2,few,ASSPRGGGVPPQH
TRBJ2-7,TRBV20-1,.,SATTGSLYEQY
TRBJ2-3,TRBV2,few,ASRGKAVSTDTQY
TRBJ2-3,TRBV7-9,.,ASSPPGARGSDTQY
TRBJ2-6,TRBV28,.,ASSRGGPGANVLT
TRBJ2-1,TRBV7-2,.,AVKGVKRGSSYNEQF
TRBJ2-5,TRBV20-1,.,SARDDRGGVQETQY
.,TRBV14,.,ASSRERITEQY
TRBJ1-1,TRBV25-1,.,ASSAFGGAEAF
TRBJ2-3,TRBV4-2,once,ASSHRTGGADTQY
TRBJ2-7,TRBV29-1,.,SAVGQGAHEQY
TRBJ2-5,TRBV3-1,.,ASSQESGLKFQETQY
TRBJ2-3,TRBV12-3/TRBV12-4,.,ASSPGTPYTDTQY
TRBJ2-6,TRBV28,many,ASSLNSGANVLT
TRBJ1-4,TRBV6-1,.,ASSETGRNEKLF
TRBJ2-4,TRBV27,.,ASSHRQAVAKNIQY
TRBJ2-3,TRBV12-3/TRBV12-4,.,ASSMPGADTQY
TRBJ1-2,TRBV9,.,ASSYGPRRTNYGYT
TRBJ2-3,TRBV10-3,.,AISEPGLAKDTQY
TRBJ2-1,TRBV10-3,.,AIAPTSGPYNEQF
TRBJ2-1,TRBV7-2,.,ASSPGLSHNEQF
TRBJ2-7,TRBV7-9,few,ASSLAELAGGSYEQY
TRBJ2-3,TRBV12-3/TRBV12-4,many,ASSFSGRGTDTQY
TRBJ2-7,TRBV2,.,ASLERPSGTYEQY
TRBJ2-1,TRBV28,few,ASRGTSDNNEQF
TRBJ2-3,TRBV20-1,few,SAPRTIGGVLVDTQY
TRBJ2-3,TRBV20-1,.,SPGLSADTQY
TRBJ2-4,TRBV12-3/TRBV12-4,few,ASSLGIIQY
TRBJ1-4,TRBV12-3/TRBV12-4,few,ASSQAQIGEKLF
TRBJ2-7,TRBV28,.,ASYGEAYEQY
TRBJ2-7,TRBV7-2,.,ASSVTPGTSVWYEQY
TRBJ2-3,TRBV12-3/TRBV12-4,.,ASRTLDTQY
TRBJ2-2,TRBV20-1,.,SARDMLAGNTGELF
TRBJ2-1,TRBV5-8,.,ASRLGRTGTTQYNEQF
TRBJ2-5,TRBV6-2/TRBV6-3,.,ASSYLLAGEQY
TRBJ1-2,TRBV12-3/TRBV12-4,.,ASSLFGQGYGYT
TRBJ1-1,TRBV12-3/TRBV12-4,once,ASSLRWPGRADTEAF
TRBJ2-5,TRBV4-2,many,ASSPGGPGDQETQY
TRBJ2-3,TRBV29-1,many,SVELFSTDTQY
.,TRBV6-6,.,ASKFGGSRDEQY
TRBJ2-5,TRBV6-2/TRBV6-3,.,ASSYVRDSFTNEQY
TRBJ2-7,TRBV7-8,.,ASSVITYEQY
TRBJ2-7,TRBV28,few,ASSFRQLISYEQY